Given below is one T cell receptor beta chain in context. This sample was taken from a study of siplizumab effects on memory and regulatory T cells. The V end was cut by 6 bases, the J end by 8 bases, with 8 bases between. Per germline, CDR1 MGHDK and CDR2 SYGVNS. The CDR3 length is 11 residues. Some clones are missing from TCRdb's copy, which holds only in-frame ones; the method was immunoSEQ multiplex PCR. The repertoire includes 90,000 to 130,000 clones, 80% to 95% of them detected once, and 1.3% sits in the top ten. Sequenced material: CD4+ T cells sorted from blood. The chain carries TRBV25-1 and TRBJ1-3, with D unclear. The origin of this receptor is a human donor in good health. CDR3 amino acids: CASRSLYTIYF. DNA for the CDR3: TGTGCCAGCAGATCACTTTACACCATATATTTT.